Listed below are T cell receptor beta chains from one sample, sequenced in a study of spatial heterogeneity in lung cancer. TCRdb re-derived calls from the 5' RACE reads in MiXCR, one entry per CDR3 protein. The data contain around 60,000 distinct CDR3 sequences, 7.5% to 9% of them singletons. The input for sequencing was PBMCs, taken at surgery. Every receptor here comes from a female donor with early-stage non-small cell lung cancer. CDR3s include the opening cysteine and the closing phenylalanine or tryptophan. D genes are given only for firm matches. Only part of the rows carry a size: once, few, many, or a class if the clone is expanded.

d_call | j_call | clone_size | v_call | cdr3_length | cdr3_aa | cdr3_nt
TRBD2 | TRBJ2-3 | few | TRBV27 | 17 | CASSGVAGGGSTDTQYF | TGTGCCAGCAGCGGGGTAGCGGGAGGAGGTAGCACAGATACGCAGTATTTT
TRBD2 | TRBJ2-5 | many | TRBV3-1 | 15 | CASRTSGGAGETQYF | TGTGCCAGCAGAACTAGCGGGGGGGCCGGAGAGACCCAGTACTTC
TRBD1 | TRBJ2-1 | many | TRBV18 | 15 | CASSPGQGREYEQFF | TGTGCCAGCTCACCAGGACAGGGAAGGGAGTATGAGCAGTTCTTC
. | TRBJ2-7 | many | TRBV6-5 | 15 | CASSYGDHSTYEQYF | TGTGCCAGCAGTTACGGCGATCACAGTACCTACGAGCAGTACTTC
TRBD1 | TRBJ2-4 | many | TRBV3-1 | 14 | CASSQGTGLNIQYF | TGTGCCAGCAGCCAAGGGACAGGACTAAACATTCAGTACTTC
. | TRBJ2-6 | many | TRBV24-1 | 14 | CATSVGDRPNVLTF | TGTGCCACCAGTGTGGGAGACCGCCCCAACGTCCTGACTTTC
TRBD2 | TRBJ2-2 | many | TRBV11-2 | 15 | CASSRLAGNTGELFF | TGTGCCAGCAGCCGACTAGCGGGGAACACCGGGGAGCTGTTTTTT
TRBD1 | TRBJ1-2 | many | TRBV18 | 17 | CASSPPRGQMRDYGYTF | TGTGCCAGCTCACCACCCCGGGGACAGATGCGAGACTATGGCTACACCTTC
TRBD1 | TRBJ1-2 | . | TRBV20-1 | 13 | CSAGDSETYGYTF | TGCAGTGCGGGGGACAGTGAAACTTATGGCTACACCTTC
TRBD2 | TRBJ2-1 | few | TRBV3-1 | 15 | CASSPSTSGVNEQFF | TGTGCCAGCAGCCCGTCGACTAGCGGGGTAAATGAGCAGTTCTTC
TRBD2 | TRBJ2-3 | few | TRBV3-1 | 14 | CASSQLAGGSAQYF | TGTGCCAGCAGCCAACTAGCGGGAGGCTCGGCGCAGTATTTT
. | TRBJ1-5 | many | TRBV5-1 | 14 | CASSLARQDQPQHF | TGCGCCAGCAGCTTGGCCAGACAGGACCAGCCCCAGCATTTT
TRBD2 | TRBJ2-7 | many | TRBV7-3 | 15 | CASSATSGSSYEQYF | TGTGCCAGCAGCGCGACTAGCGGGAGCTCCTACGAGCAGTACTTC
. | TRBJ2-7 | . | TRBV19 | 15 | CASSISRTGTYEQYF | TGTGCCAGTAGTATTAGTAGGACGGGGACCTACGAGCAGTACTTC
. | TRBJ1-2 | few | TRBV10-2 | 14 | CASSESGAQDGYTF | TGCGCCAGCAGTGAGTCGGGGGCGCAGGATGGCTACACCTTC
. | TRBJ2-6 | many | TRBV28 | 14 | CASSYGSGANVLTF | TGTGCCAGCAGTTATGGCTCTGGGGCCAACGTCCTGACTTTC
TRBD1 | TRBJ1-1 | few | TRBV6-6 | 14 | CASSYLIQGSEAFF | TGTGCCAGCAGTTACCTCATACAGGGGTCTGAAGCTTTCTTT
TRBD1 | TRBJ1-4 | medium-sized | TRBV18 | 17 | CASSPDQLGQGYEKLFF | TGTGCCAGCTCACCAGACCAACTGGGACAGGGGTATGAAAAACTGTTTTTT
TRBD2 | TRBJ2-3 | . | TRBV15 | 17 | CATSRTIAGESTDTQYF | TGTGCCACCAGCAGAACGATAGCGGGGGAGTCCACAGATACGCAGTATTTT
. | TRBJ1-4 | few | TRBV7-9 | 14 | CASSQGHGNEKLFF | TGTGCCAGCAGCCAGGGACACGGTAATGAAAAACTGTTTTTT
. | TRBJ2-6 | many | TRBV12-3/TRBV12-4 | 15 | CASSLMTGGANVLTF | TGTGCCAGCAGTTTAATGACCGGTGGGGCCAACGTCCTGACTTTC
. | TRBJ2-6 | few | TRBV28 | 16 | CASSPRHRSGANVLTF | TGTGCCAGCAGTCCCCGACACCGCTCTGGGGCCAACGTCCTGACTTTC
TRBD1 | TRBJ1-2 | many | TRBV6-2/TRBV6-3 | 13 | CASSDGQVYGYTF | TGTGCCAGCAGTGACGGACAGGTCTATGGCTACACCTTC
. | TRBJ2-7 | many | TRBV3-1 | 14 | CASSQGGSNYEQYF | TGTGCCAGCAGCCAAGGAGGGAGCAACTACGAGCAGTACTTC
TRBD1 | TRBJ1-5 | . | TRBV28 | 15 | CASSQTGQYNQPQHF | TGTGCCAGCAGTCAGACGGGACAGTACAATCAGCCCCAGCATTTT
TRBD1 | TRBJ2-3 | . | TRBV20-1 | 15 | CSARDGRGLVDTQYF | TGCAGTGCTAGAGATGGCAGGGGGTTGGTAGATACGCAGTATTTT
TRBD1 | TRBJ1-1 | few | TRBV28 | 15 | CASSLYRTGGGEAFF | TGTGCCAGCAGTTTGTACAGGACAGGGGGAGGTGAAGCTTTCTTT
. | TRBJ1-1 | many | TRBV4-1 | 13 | CASSYQGNTEAFF | TGCGCCAGCAGCTACCAGGGGAACACTGAAGCTTTCTTT
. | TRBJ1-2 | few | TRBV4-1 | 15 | CASSQTPGANYGYTF | TGCGCCAGCAGCCAGACACCGGGGGCTAACTATGGCTACACCTTC
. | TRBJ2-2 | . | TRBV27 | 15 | CASRGPRSNTGELFF | TGTGCCAGCAGGGGTCCCAGGTCGAACACCGGGGAGCTGTTTTTT
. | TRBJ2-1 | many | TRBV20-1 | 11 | CSARPRDQQFF | TGCAGTGCTAGACCCCGGGACCAGCAGTTCTTC
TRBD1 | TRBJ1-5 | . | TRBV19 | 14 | CASSGTGGHQPQHF | TGTGCCAGTAGTGGGACAGGGGGGCATCAGCCCCAGCATTTT